A selection of T cell receptor beta chains follows, all from one sample in a study of CD8 T cells in ankylosing spondylitis. TCRdb ran MiXCR on the 5' RACE reads and lists one entry per CDR3 protein. The table includes 700,000 or so distinct CDR3 sequences, 15% to 20% detected once. The sequenced sample was blood, either unsorted or a sorted T cell fraction (not recorded which). The receptor set was obtained from a male donor with ankylosing spondylitis. The CDR3 runs from the conserved cysteine through the conserved F or W. Each record gives: CDR3 protein, CDR3 DNA, clone size, J gene, V gene, D gene. A D gene is named only where the DNA matches it firmly. Where a row states a size, it is once, few, many or the class of an expanded clone; other rows omit it.

CASGHPGPSPLHF	TGTGCTAGTGGGCATCCGGGACCTTCACCCCTCCACTTT	NA	TRBJ1-6	TRBV12-5	NA
CASRYRDTLSGNTIYF	TGTGCCAGCAGATACAGAGACACTCTCTCTGGAAACACCATATATTTT	NA	TRBJ1-3	TRBV12-3/TRBV12-4	NA
CSATLTWAGSYNEQFF	TGCAGTGCTACTCTGACTTGGGCCGGCTCCTACAATGAGCAGTTCTTC	NA	TRBJ2-1	TRBV20-1	NA
CASSSKRGGLYEQYF	TGTGCCAGCAGCTCGAAGCGGGGGGGCCTCTACGAGCAGTACTTC	few	TRBJ2-7	TRBV7-8	TRBD2
CASSSTTGGSSNEQFF	TGTGCCAGCAGTTCGACAACGGGAGGATCCTCCAATGAGCAGTTCTTC	NA	TRBJ2-1	TRBV27	TRBD2
CSVEARELGTEAFF	TGCAGCGTTGAAGCAAGAGAGCTGGGCACTGAAGCTTTCTTT	NA	TRBJ1-1	TRBV29-1	NA
CASSSEDYGYTF	TGTGCCAGTTCGTCGGAAGACTATGGCTACACCTTC	few	TRBJ1-2	TRBV19	NA
CASSSGTQDADTQYF	TGTGCCAGCAGTTCAGGGACTCAAGACGCAGATACGCAGTATTTT	few	TRBJ2-3	TRBV12-3/TRBV12-4	NA
CASSRAEYNEQFF	TGTGCCAGCAGTAGGGCAGAATACAATGAGCAGTTCTTC	NA	TRBJ2-1	TRBV6-1	NA
CASNRPRDRPYEQYF	TGTGCCAGCAACCGTCCCCGGGACAGACCCTACGAGCAGTACTTC	NA	TRBJ2-7	TRBV2	TRBD1
CSVGGSTDTQYF	TGCAGCGTAGGGGGCTCAACAGATACGCAGTATTTT	many	TRBJ2-3	TRBV29-1	TRBD1
CASSPHRGGTDTQYF	TGTGCCAGCAGTCCGCACAGGGGTGGTACAGATACGCAGTATTTT	few	TRBJ2-3	TRBV12-3/TRBV12-4	TRBD1
CASSDEGNEQFF	TGTGCCAGCAGCGATGAGGGAAATGAGCAGTTCTTC	few	TRBJ2-1	TRBV5-6	NA
CASSYTESSYNEQFF	TGTGCCAGCAGTTACACGGAGAGCTCCTACAATGAGCAGTTCTTC	few	TRBJ2-1	TRBV6-5	NA
CSARDLGTQETQYF	TGCAGTGCTAGAGATCTGGGGACACAAGAGACCCAGTACTTC	NA	TRBJ2-5	TRBV20-1	NA
CASSPRREALAGELFF	TGCGCCAGCAGCCCACGCAGAGAGGCGTTGGCCGGGGAGCTGTTTTTT	many	TRBJ2-2	TRBV4-3	NA
CASSPVVAGGLRDEQFF	TGTGCCAGCAGCCCCGTGGTAGCGGGGGGGCTACGAGATGAGCAGTTCTTC	NA	TRBJ2-1	TRBV7-9	TRBD2
CASRDNPGPAPHYEQYF	TGTGCCAGCAGGGATAATCCAGGGCCTGCCCCCCACTACGAGCAGTACTTC	few	TRBJ2-7	TRBV2	NA
CASSLPLGLAGGGEQFF	TGTGCCAGCAGTTTACCTCTGGGACTAGCGGGAGGAGGGGAGCAGTTCTTC	few	TRBJ2-1	TRBV28	TRBD2
CSVEGGDSYLSSTEAFF	TGCAGCGTTGAAGGCGGAGACAGTTATCTGTCGAGCACTGAAGCTTTCTTT	NA	TRBJ1-1	TRBV29-1	NA
CASSPTTGGNSPLHF	TGCGCCAGCAGCCCCACGACAGGCGGTAATTCACCCCTCCACTTT	NA	TRBJ1-6	TRBV5-1	NA
CASSQGQGSYTF	TGTGCCAGCAGCCAAGGACAGGGTAGCTACACCTTC	few	TRBJ1-2	TRBV3-1	TRBD1
CASSVGEGTLVLETQYF	TGTGCCAGCAGCGTAGGGGAGGGGACCCTTGTTCTCGAGACCCAGTACTTC	NA	TRBJ2-5	TRBV9	TRBD2
CAISESRTSVNEQFF	TGTGCCATCAGTGAGTCGAGGACTAGTGTCAATGAGCAGTTCTTC	NA	TRBJ2-1	TRBV10-3	TRBD2
CATGTSGTGPKNIQYF	TGTGCCACCGGGACTAGCGGGACTGGGCCCAAAAACATTCAGTACTTC	NA	TRBJ2-4	TRBV2	TRBD2
CASSPGALGTGYGTEAFF	TGTGCCAGCAGTCCGGGGGCCCTCGGGACAGGGTATGGCACTGAAGCTTTCTTT	many	TRBJ1-1	TRBV12-3/TRBV12-4	TRBD1
CASSKSPEAFF	TGTGCCAGCAGTAAGAGCCCTGAAGCTTTCTTT	many	TRBJ1-1	TRBV12-3/TRBV12-4	NA
CASSLNGGTQYF	TGTGCCAGCAGCCTTAACGGGGGGACCCAGTACTTC	NA	TRBJ2-5	TRBV5-5	NA
CASRPSGTNNYGYTF	TGTGCCAGCAGACCATCCGGGACAAATAACTATGGCTACACCTTC	NA	TRBJ1-2	TRBV28	NA
CASSLEVAQYF	TGTGCCAGCAGCTTGGAGGTTGCCCAGTACTTC	few	TRBJ2-5	TRBV5-5	NA
CASSLGLRGAEDEAFF	TGTGCCAGCAGCCTAGGTCTGAGGGGGGCTGAAGATGAAGCTTTCTTT	many	TRBJ1-1	TRBV7-2	NA
CSAKYSGGASGANVLTF	TGCAGTGCGAAATATAGCGGGGGGGCCTCTGGGGCCAACGTCCTGACTTTC	NA	TRBJ2-6	TRBV20-1	TRBD2
CASSVGGAGGNEQFF	TGTGCCAGCAGCGTCGGGGGGGCCGGTGGAAATGAGCAGTTCTTC	few	TRBJ2-1	TRBV9	TRBD2
CASSSGRQFF	TGTGCCAGCAGTTCTGGTCGGCAGTTCTTC	few	TRBJ2-1	TRBV12-3/TRBV12-4	NA
CASSSTLIAGGTYNEQFF	TGTGCCAGCAGCTCTACCCTAATAGCGGGAGGAACCTACAATGAGCAGTTCTTC	NA	TRBJ2-1	TRBV11-1	TRBD2
CASSPNRLTGELFF	TGCGCCAGCAGTCCCAACCGATTGACCGGGGAGCTGTTTTTT	few	TRBJ2-2	TRBV4-3	NA
CASSIGQTDTQYF	TGTGCCAGCAGCATTGGACAGACAGATACGCAGTATTTT	NA	TRBJ2-3	TRBV9	NA
CASRGDNGNTIYF	TGTGCCAGCAGGGGGGACAATGGAAACACCATATATTTT	NA	TRBJ1-3	TRBV6-1	NA
CASSLGDRDNEQFF	TGTGCCAGCAGTTTAGGGGACAGAGACAATGAGCAGTTCTTC	NA	TRBJ2-1	TRBV28	TRBD1
CASSRGGSLTEAFF	TGTGCCAGCAGCCGAGGGGGGTCGCTCACTGAAGCTTTCTTT	few	TRBJ1-1	TRBV7-2	NA
CSARGAGLADLGTQYF	TGCAGTGCCCGGGGCGCCGGGCTAGCCGATCTTGGGACCCAGTACTTC	few	TRBJ2-5	TRBV20-1	NA
CASSQELAKGYNEQFF	TGTGCCAGCAGTCAGGAACTAGCGAAGGGGTACAATGAGCAGTTCTTC	NA	TRBJ2-1	TRBV25-1	TRBD2
CASSLGGRGNTIYF	TGTGCCAGCAGCTTAGGAGGCAGGGGAAACACCATATATTTT	NA	TRBJ1-3	TRBV7-2	NA
CASSLVGGAETQYF	TGTGCCAGCAGCTTAGTTGGGGGCGCGGAGACCCAGTACTTC	NA	TRBJ2-5	TRBV11-2	NA
CASSLSKTGSHEQYF	TGTGCCAGCAGTTTATCAAAGACAGGGAGTCACGAGCAGTACTTC	NA	TRBJ2-7	TRBV27	TRBD1
CASSQTGFGNTIYF	TGTGCCAGCAGCCAAACAGGATTCGGAAACACCATATATTTT	NA	TRBJ1-3	TRBV3-1	NA
CASSQVSLAEYNEQFF	TGCGCCAGCAGCCAAGTTTCACTAGCGGAGTACAATGAGCAGTTCTTC	many	TRBJ2-1	TRBV4-1	TRBD2
CASSPRTGRAGYGYTF	TGTGCCAGCAGTCCCAGGACAGGGAGAGCTGGCTATGGCTACACCTTC	NA	TRBJ1-2	TRBV12-3/TRBV12-4	TRBD1
CSARALPPAADTQYF	TGCAGTGCTAGGGCCCTCCCTCCAGCGGCAGATACGCAGTATTTT	few	TRBJ2-3	TRBV20-1	NA
CASSTLAGKETQYF	TGTGCCAGCAGCACCCTAGCGGGAAAAGAGACCCAGTACTTC	NA	TRBJ2-5	TRBV7-6	TRBD2
CASTLRGPNTGELFF	TGTGCCAGCACCTTGAGGGGCCCGAACACCGGGGAGCTGTTTTTT	NA	TRBJ2-2	TRBV12-3/TRBV12-4	NA
CSARADMSNTEAFF	TGCAGTGCTAGGGCCGACATGTCGAACACTGAAGCTTTCTTT	NA	TRBJ1-1	TRBV20-1	NA
CSASGDKGNYGYTF	TGCAGTGCTAGCGGAGACAAAGGGAACTATGGCTACACCTTC	NA	TRBJ1-2	TRBV20-1	NA
CASSPPGLAGGPWQYF	TGTGCCAGCTCACCACCGGGACTAGCGGGAGGGCCCTGGCAGTATTTT	NA	TRBJ2-3	TRBV18	TRBD2
CASSLVGGVLVNQETQYF	TGTGCCAGCAGCTTAGTTGGGGGGGTACTAGTAAATCAAGAGACCCAGTACTTC	once	TRBJ2-5	TRBV11-2	TRBD2
CSAMAGLLPTNEKLFF	TGCAGTGCTATGGCGGGTCTACTCCCAACTAATGAAAAACTGTTTTTT	few	TRBJ1-4	TRBV20-1	NA
CASTLDGYQPQHF	TGTGCCAGCACCCTAGACGGGTATCAGCCCCAGCATTTT	many	TRBJ1-5	TRBV7-9	NA
CSAHIPGTHLDEQFF	TGCAGTGCTCACATTCCCGGGACTCACCTCGATGAGCAGTTCTTC	NA	TRBJ2-1	TRBV20-1	NA
CASSQDTSTDTQYF	TGCGCCAGCAGCCAAGATACGTCCACAGATACGCAGTATTTT	many	TRBJ2-3	TRBV4-1	NA
CASYPALLAGGITDTQYF	TGTGCCAGCTATCCTGCCTTACTAGCGGGAGGCATCACAGATACGCAGTATTTT	many	TRBJ2-3	TRBV11-2	TRBD2